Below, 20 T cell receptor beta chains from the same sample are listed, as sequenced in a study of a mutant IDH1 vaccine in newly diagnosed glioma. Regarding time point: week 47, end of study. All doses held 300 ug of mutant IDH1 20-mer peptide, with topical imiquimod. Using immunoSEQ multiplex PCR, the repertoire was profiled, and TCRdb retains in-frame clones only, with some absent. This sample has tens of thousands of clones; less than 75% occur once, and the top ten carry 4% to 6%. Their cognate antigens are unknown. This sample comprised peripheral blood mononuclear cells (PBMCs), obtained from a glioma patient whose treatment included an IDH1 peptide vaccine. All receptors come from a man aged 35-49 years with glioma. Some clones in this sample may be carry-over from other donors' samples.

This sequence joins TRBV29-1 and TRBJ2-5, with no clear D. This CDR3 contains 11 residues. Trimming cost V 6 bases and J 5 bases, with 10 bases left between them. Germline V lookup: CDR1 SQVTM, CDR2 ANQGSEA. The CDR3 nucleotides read TGCAGCGTCGCGCCGGCGGAGACCCAGTACTTC. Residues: CSVAPAETQYF.

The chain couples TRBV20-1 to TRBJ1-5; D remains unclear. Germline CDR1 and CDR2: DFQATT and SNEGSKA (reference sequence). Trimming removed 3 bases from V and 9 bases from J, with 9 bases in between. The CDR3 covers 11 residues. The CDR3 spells CSASELWPQHF. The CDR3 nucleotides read TGCAGTGCTAGTGAGTTATGGCCCCAGCATTTT.

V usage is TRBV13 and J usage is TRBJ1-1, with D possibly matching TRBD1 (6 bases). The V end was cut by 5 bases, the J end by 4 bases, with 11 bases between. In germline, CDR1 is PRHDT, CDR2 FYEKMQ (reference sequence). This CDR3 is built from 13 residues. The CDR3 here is CASSPEQGTEAFF. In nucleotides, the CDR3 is TGTGCCAGCAGCCCGGAACAGGGCACTGAAGCTTTCTTT. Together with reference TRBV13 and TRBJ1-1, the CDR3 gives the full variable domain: AAGVIQSPRHLIKEKRETATLKCYPIPRHDTVYWYQQGPGQDPQFLISFYEKMQSDKGSIPDRFSAQQFSDYHSELNMSSLELGDSALYFCASSPEQGTEAFFGQGTRLTVV.

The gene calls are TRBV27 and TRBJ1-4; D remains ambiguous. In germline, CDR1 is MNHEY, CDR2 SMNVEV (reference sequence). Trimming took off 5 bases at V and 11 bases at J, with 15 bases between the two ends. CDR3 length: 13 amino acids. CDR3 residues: CASSPTLAAKLFF. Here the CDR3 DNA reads TGTGCCAGCAGTCCGACCCTGGCCGCCAAACTGTTTTTT.

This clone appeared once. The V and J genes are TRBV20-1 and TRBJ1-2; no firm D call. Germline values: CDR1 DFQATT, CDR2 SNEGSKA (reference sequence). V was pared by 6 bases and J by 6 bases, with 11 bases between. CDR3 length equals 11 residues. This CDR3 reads CSALPADGYTF. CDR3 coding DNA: TGCAGTGCACTCCCCGCGGATGGCTACACCTTC.

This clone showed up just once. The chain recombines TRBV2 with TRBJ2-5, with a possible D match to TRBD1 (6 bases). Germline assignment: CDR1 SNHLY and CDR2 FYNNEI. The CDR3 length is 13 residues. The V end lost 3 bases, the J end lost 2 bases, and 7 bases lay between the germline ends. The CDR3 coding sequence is TGTGCCAGCAGTGATACAGGGCAAGAGACCCAGTACTTC. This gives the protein CASSDTGQETQYF.

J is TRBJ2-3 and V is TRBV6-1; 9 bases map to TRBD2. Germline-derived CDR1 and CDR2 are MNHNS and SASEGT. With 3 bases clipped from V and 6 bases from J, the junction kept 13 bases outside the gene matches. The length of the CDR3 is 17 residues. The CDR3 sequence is CASSETLAGAPADTQYF. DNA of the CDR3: TGTGCCAGCAGTGAGACGTTAGCGGGGGCGCCCGCGGATACGCAGTATTTT.

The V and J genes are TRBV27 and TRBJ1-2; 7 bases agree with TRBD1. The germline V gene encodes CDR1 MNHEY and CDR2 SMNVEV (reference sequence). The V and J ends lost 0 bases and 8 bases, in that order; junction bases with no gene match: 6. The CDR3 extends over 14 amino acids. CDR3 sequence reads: CASSLSKRGRGYTF. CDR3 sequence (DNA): TGTGCCAGCAGTTTATCGAAAAGGGGGCGAGGCTACACCTTC.

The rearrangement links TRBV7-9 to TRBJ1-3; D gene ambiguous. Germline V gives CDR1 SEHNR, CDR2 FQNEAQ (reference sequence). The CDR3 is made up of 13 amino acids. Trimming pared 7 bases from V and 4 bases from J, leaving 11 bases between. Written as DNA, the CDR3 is TGTGCCAGCACCCCTGCCGCAGGAAACACCATATATTTT. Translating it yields CASTPAAGNTIYF.

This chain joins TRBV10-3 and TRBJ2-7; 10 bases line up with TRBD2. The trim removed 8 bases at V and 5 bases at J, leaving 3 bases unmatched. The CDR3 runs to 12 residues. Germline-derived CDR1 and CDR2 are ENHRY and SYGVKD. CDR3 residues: CAIATSGDEQYF. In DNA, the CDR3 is TGTGCCATCGCCACTAGCGGGGACGAGCAGTACTTC.

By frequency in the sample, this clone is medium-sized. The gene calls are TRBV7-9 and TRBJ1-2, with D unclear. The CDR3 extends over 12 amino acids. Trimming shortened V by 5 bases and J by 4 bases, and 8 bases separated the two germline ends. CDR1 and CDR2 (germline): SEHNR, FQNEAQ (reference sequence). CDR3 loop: CASSPGPYGYTF. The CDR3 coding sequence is TGTGCCAGCAGCCCAGGACCCTATGGCTACACCTTC.

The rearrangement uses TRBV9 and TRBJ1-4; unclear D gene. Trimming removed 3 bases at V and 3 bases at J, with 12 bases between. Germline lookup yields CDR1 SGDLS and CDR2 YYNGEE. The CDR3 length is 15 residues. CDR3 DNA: TGTGCCAGCAGCGCCGGAAGTTGGCCTAATGAAAAACTGTTTTTT. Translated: CASSAGSWPNEKLFF.

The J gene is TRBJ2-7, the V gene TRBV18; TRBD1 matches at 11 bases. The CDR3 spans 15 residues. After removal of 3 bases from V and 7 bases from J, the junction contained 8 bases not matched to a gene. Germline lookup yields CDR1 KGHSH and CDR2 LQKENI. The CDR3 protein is CASSPRDRGVGEQYF. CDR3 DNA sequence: TGTGCCAGCTCACCCCGGGACAGGGGGGTAGGAGAGCAGTACTTC.

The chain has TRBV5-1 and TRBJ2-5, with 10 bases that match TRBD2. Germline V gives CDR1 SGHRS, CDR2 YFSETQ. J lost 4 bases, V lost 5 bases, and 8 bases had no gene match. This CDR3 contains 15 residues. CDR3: CASRPVAGGGETQYF. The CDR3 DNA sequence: TGCGCCAGCAGACCCGTAGCGGGGGGAGGAGAGACCCAGTACTTC.

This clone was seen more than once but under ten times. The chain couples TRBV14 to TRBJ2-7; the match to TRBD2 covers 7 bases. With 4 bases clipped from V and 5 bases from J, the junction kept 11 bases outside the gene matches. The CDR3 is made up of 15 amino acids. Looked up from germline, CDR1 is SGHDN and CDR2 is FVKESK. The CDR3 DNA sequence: TGTGCCAGCAGCCCGGGGGGTATGGGGTTCCACGAGCAGTACTTC. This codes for CASSPGGMGFHEQYF. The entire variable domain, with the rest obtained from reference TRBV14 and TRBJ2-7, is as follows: EAGVTQFPSHSVIEKGQTVTLRCDPISGHDNLYWYRRVMGKEIKFLLHFVKESKQDESGMPNNRFLAERTGGTYSTLKVQPAELEDSGVYFCASSPGGMGFHEQYFGPGTRLTVT.

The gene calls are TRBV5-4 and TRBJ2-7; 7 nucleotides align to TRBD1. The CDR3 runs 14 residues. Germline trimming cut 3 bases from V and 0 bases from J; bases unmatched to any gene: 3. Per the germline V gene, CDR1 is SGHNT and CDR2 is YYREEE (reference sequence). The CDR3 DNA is TGTGCCAGCAGCTCCAGGACAGGCTCCTACGAGCAGTACTTC. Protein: CASSSRTGSYEQYF. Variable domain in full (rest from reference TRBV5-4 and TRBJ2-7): ETGVTQSPTHLIKTRGQQVTLRCSSQSGHNTVSWYQQALGQGPQFIFQYYREEENGRGNFPPRFSGLQFPNYSSELNVNALELDDSALYLCASSSRTGSYEQYFGPGTRLTVT.

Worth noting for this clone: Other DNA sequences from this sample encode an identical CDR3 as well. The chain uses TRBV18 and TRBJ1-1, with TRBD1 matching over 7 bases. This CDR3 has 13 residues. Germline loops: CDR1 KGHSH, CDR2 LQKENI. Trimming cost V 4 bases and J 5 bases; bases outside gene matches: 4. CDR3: CASSQGARTEAFF. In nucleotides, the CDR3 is TGTGCCAGCTCACAGGGGGCCAGGACTGAAGCTTTCTTT.

CDR3 sequence: CASREQGEIPGELFF. The DNA of the CDR3 is TGTGCCAGCAGAGAACAGGGGGAGATCCCCGGGGAGCTGTTTTTT. The V call is TRBV2, the J call TRBJ2-2; 8 nucleotides agree with TRBD1. With V trimmed by 6 bases and J by 6 bases, 9 bases remained unmatched. The CDR3 extends over 15 amino acids. Germline V CDR1 and CDR2: SNHLY, FYNNEI.

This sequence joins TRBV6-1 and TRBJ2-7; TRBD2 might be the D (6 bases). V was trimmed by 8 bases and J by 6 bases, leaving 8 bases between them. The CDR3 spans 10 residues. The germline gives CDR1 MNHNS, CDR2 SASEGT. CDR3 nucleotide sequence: TGTGCCAGCGGGGGAGGCGAGCAGTACTTC. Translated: CASGGGEQYF.

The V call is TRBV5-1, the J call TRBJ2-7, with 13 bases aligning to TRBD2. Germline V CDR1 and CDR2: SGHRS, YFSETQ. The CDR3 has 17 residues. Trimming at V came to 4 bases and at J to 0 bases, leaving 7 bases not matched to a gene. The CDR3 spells CASSQTSGGPSSYEQYF. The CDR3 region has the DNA TGCGCCAGCAGCCAGACTAGCGGGGGGCCTAGCTCCTACGAGCAGTACTTC. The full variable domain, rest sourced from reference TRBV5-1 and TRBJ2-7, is KAGVTQTPRYLIKTRGQQVTLSCSPISGHRSVSWYQQTPGQGLQFLFEYFSETQRNKGNFPGRFSGRQFSNSRSEMNVSTLELGDSALYLCASSQTSGGPSSYEQYFGPGTRLTVT.